This TCR beta chain was sequenced during a study of CXCR3-negative and CXCR3-positive naive CD8 T cells. Turning to the study itself: The dataset comprises about 135 million TRB reads in total, with about 1.5 +/- 0.3 million reads per library.

The method, 5' RACE with UMI labels, was used to prepare the TRB cDNA libraries. No DNA is given; TCRdb re-called the 5' RACE reads and lists each CDR3 protein once. This repertoire includes around 81,000 distinct CDR3 sequences. Comments on this clonotype: Its specificity is not known.

CDR1 is LGHDT, CDR2 YNNKEL, per germline (reference sequence). The CDR3 contains 16 residues. Study-level points and caveats: Most assays used freshly isolated PBMCs, as cryopreservation partially reduced CXCR3. More hydrophobic TRB CDR3s occurred in CXCR3-positive than in CXCR3-negative naive cells. It was found that naive subsets had comparable surface CD5, and TCR strength was inferred from TRB CDR3 properties.

Sequenced sample: naive CXCR3- CD8+ T cells from blood. Subset reported: CD45RO-CCR7+CD27+CD95- naive CD8+ T cells lacking CXCR3 (TNR3-). The sequence came from a human donor in good health. Some clones in this sample may be carry-over from other donors' samples. The chain recombines TRBV3-1 with TRBJ2-1; TCRdb indicates TRBD2, and absent DNA this call remains unverified. The CDR3 spells CASSQELAGEYNEQFF.